One sample yielded the 27 T cell receptor beta chains listed below, sequenced in a study of beta chain features in type 1 diabetes. Sequenced material consisted of expressed TCRB transcripts (all of the isolated RNA was reverse transcribed). Sequencing was performed with immunoSEQ multiplex PCR; in TCRdb, only in-frame clones are kept and a portion is missing. The repertoire holds under 250,000 clones, with 11% to 15% as singletons. Sequenced input: naive CD4+ T cells from blood. The receptors were sampled from a woman between 40 and 50 years old in good health.

In nucleotides, the CDR3 is TGTGCCAGCAGGGCCCAGCGGAAGTATGGCTACACCTTC. Translating it yields CASRAQRKYGYTF. This chain uses TRBV6-5 with TRBJ1-2; the D is unclear. The ends were cut back, 6 bases at V and 5 bases at J, with 13 bases in the middle. This CDR3 spans 13 amino acids. Germline assignment: CDR1 MNHEY and CDR2 SVGAGI.

The rearrangement joins TRBV5-6 to TRBJ1-5, with 7 bases matching TRBD1. The length of the CDR3 is 15 residues. V dropped 4 bases and J dropped 4; count of bases not matched to a gene: 8. Germline-derived CDR1 and CDR2 are SGHDT and YYEEEE. This CDR3 reads CASSKGQKTNQPQHF. The CDR3 DNA is TGTGCCAGCAGCAAGGGACAGAAAACTAATCAGCCCCAGCATTTT.

This clone was seen once. V and J are TRBV5-1 and TRBJ2-7; 9 bases are a match to TRBD1. After removal of 7 bases from V and 5 bases from J, the junction contained 7 bases not matched to a gene. The CDR3 covers 13 residues. CDR1 SGHRS and CDR2 YFSETQ come from the germline V gene. CDR3: CASRTGGGNEQYF. Written as DNA, the CDR3 is TGCGCCAGCCGAACAGGGGGCGGGAACGAGCAGTACTTC.

This clone turned up a few times. The chain uses TRBV9 and TRBJ2-5; unclear D gene. Germline assignment: CDR1 SGDLS and CDR2 YYNGEE. The length of the CDR3 is 12 residues. Trimming cost V 0 bases and J 3 bases, with 3 bases left between them. CDR3 sequence: CASSVAKETQYF. CDR3 bases: TGTGCCAGCAGCGTAGCCAAAGAGACCCAGTACTTC.

The V and J genes are TRBV7-2 and TRBJ2-3, with 9 bases aligning to TRBD2. The CDR3 loop spans 16 amino acids. Losses at the gene ends were 2 bases for V and 4 bases for J; bases not matched to a gene: 7. From germline, CDR1 is SGHTA and CDR2 FQGNSA. CDR3 nucleotide sequence: TGTGCCAGCAGCTTAACTGGGCTAGCGGGGCCAGATACGCAGTATTTT. Encoded protein: CASSLTGLAGPDTQYF. The whole variable domain, filled in from reference TRBV7-2 and TRBJ2-3, reads GAGVSQSPSNKVTEKGKDVELRCDPISGHTALYWYRQSLGQGLEFLIYFQGNSAPDKSGLPSDRFSAERTGGSVSTLTIQRTQQEDSAVYLCASSLTGLAGPDTQYFGPGTRLTVL.

This clone was picked up many times. This chain links TRBV13 with TRBJ1-6; TRBD1 agrees at 9 bases. The V gene end was trimmed by 5 bases and the J gene end by 5 bases; junction bases not matched to a gene: 1. Germline values: CDR1 PRHDT, CDR2 FYEKMQ (reference sequence). The CDR3 has 14 residues. CDR3 amino acids: CASSRTGDNSPLHF. In DNA, the CDR3 is TGTGCCAGCAGCCGGACAGGGGATAATTCACCCCTCCACTTT.

The V gene is TRBV13, the J gene TRBJ2-5, with TRBD2 matching 8 bases. CDR1 and CDR2 (germline): PRHDT, FYEKMQ (reference sequence). The CDR3 has 14 amino acids. J lost 6 bases, V lost 2 bases, and 5 bases had no gene match. CDR3 amino acids: CASSLRRGVKTQYF. The CDR3 DNA is TGTGCCAGCAGCTTACGGCGGGGGGTAAAGACCCAGTACTTC.

This clone was seen only a few times. The chain employs TRBV7-9 and TRBJ2-3; 7 nucleotides align to TRBD2. The CDR3 spans 15 residues. V was clipped by 7 bases and J by 0 bases; unmatched bases: 7. Germline CDR1 SEHNR, CDR2 FQNEAQ (reference sequence). The CDR3 DNA reads TGTGCCAGCAATCTGGGACTACTAAGCACAGATACGCAGTATTTT. Its protein product is CASNLGLLSTDTQYF.

This clone has just a few counts. V is TRBV5-6 and J is TRBJ2-1; 8 bases are a match to TRBD2. Germline V gene sequence: CDR1 SGHDT, CDR2 YYEEEE. J lost 6 bases, V lost 4 bases, and 15 bases had no gene match. The CDR3 has 17 amino acids. CDR3 in DNA: TGTGCCAGCAGCCCTCCTCCCGGGGGGGCCCCCCGCAATGAGCAGTTCTTC. Amino acid sequence: CASSPPPGGAPRNEQFF.

This clone was detected many times. The rearrangement links TRBV27 to TRBJ2-1; no firm D call. The ends were cut back, 7 bases at V and 6 bases at J, with 22 bases in the middle. The CDR3 runs 16 residues. In germline, CDR1 is MNHEY, CDR2 SMNVEV (reference sequence). This chain's CDR3 is CASTSSPWSDSNEQFF. The CDR3 DNA sequence: TGTGCCAGCACCTCGAGTCCTTGGTCCGACTCCAATGAGCAGTTCTTC.

The V and J genes are TRBV4-2 and TRBJ2-5; TRBD2 aligns across 9 bases. The CDR3 has 16 residues. Trimming cost V 0 bases and J 2 bases; bases outside gene matches: 4. Per germline, CDR1 LGHNA and CDR2 YNFKEQ. The CDR3 loop is CASSQERGGGQETQYF. The DNA for the CDR3 is TGTGCCAGCAGCCAAGAGCGGGGGGGCGGTCAAGAGACCCAGTACTTC.

This chain connects TRBV6-6 to TRBJ2-5; the match to TRBD1 covers 9 bases. The germline V gene encodes CDR1 MNHNY and CDR2 SVGAGI (reference sequence). J lost 3 bases, V lost 6 bases, and 2 bases had no gene match. There are 13 residues in the CDR3. The CDR3 nucleotides read TGTGCCAGCAGACGGACAGGGGAAGAGACCCAGTACTTC. Translating it yields CASRRTGEETQYF.

This clone has more than one count but fewer than ten. The CDR3 spells CASSGTSGSPGTQYF. As DNA, the CDR3 is TGTGCCAGCTCGGGGACTAGCGGGTCACCTGGGACCCAGTACTTC. This chain joins TRBV7-2 and TRBJ2-5, with 12 bases aligning to TRBD2. The V gene end was trimmed by 8 bases and the J gene end by 7 bases; junction bases not matched to a gene: 11. Germline CDR1 reads SGHTA; CDR2 reads FQGNSA. This CDR3 has 15 residues.

The V gene is TRBV7-8, the J gene TRBJ2-3; 10 nucleotides match TRBD2. Looked up from germline, CDR1 is SGHVS and CDR2 is FQNEAQ. The CDR3 runs to 16 residues. Trimming removed 4 bases from V and 1 base from J; junction bases left unmatched: 5. This CDR3 is CASSSSGGRRTDTQYF. The CDR3 nucleotides read TGTGCCAGCAGCTCTAGCGGGGGCCGGCGCACAGATACGCAGTATTTT.

The chain employs TRBV29-1 and TRBJ1-1; 8 nucleotides agree with TRBD1. CDR1 SQVTM and CDR2 ANQGSEA come from the germline V gene. The V and J ends lost 1 base and 4 bases, in that order; junction bases with no gene match: 11. The CDR3 consists of 16 residues. CDR3 region: CSVEAWTGSLVTEAFF. CDR3 nucleotide sequence: TGCAGCGTTGAAGCCTGGACAGGGAGTTTGGTCACTGAAGCTTTCTTT.

This clone was picked up a small number of times. The rearrangement links TRBV29-1 to TRBJ2-7, with a tentative D call TRBD1 (7 bases). The CDR3 spans 15 residues. Germline V gene sequence: CDR1 SQVTM, CDR2 ANQGSEA. The V and J ends lost 0 bases and 2 bases respectively, with 14 bases between them. The CDR3 protein is CSVEEVEGAPYEQYF. For the CDR3, the DNA is TGCAGCGTTGAAGAGGTGGAGGGGGCCCCCTACGAGCAGTACTTC.

The chain links TRBV12-5 to TRBJ1-2; 9 nucleotides line up with TRBD1. Germline CDR1 and CDR2: LGHNT and FRNRAP. The CDR3 extends over 16 amino acids. V lost 5 bases, J lost 3 bases, and 10 bases stayed unmatched. Here the CDR3 DNA reads TGTGCTAGTGGTGTTCGGACAGGGGCCACCTACTATGGCTACACCTTC. Translating gives CASGVRTGATYYGYTF.

The CDR3 sequence is CASSERLAGETQYF. CDR3 coding DNA: TGTGCCAGCAGCGAAAGACTAGCGGGGGAGACCCAGTACTTC. This sequence joins TRBV7-8 and TRBJ2-5; TRBD2 matches 11 bases. Germline V gives CDR1 SGHVS, CDR2 FQNEAQ. Trimming at V came to 5 bases and at J to 5 bases, leaving 4 bases not matched to a gene. The CDR3 runs to 14 residues.

Only a few counts were recorded for this clone. J is TRBJ1-5 and V is TRBV4-1, with D perhaps TRBD1 (6 bases). V lost 0 bases and J lost 2, with 11 bases in between. The CDR3 is 16 amino acids. CDR1 is MGHRA and CDR2 is YSYEKL in the germline V gene. The CDR3 region is CASSQEQGWGNQPQHF. CDR3 sequence (DNA): TGCGCCAGCAGCCAAGAACAGGGATGGGGCAATCAGCCCCAGCATTTT.

This clone was counted a few times. The chain uses TRBV6-5 and TRBJ2-1, with 8 bases lining up with TRBD2. The CDR3 has 15 residues. In germline, CDR1 is MNHEY, CDR2 SVGAGI. The V gene end was trimmed by 2 bases and the J gene end by 8 bases; junction bases not matched to a gene: 8. In DNA, the CDR3 is TGTGCCAGCAGTTACGAGGCCGGGGGGGCCTATGAGCAGTTCTTC. Translated: CASSYEAGGAYEQFF.

This clone was seen a handful of times. This chain links TRBV7-9 with TRBJ1-5; the match to TRBD1 covers 9 bases. Germline CDR1 SEHNR, CDR2 FQNEAQ (reference sequence). Trimming cost V 4 bases and J 6 bases; bases outside gene matches: 7. The CDR3 consists of 15 residues. The CDR3 bases are TGTGCCAGCAGCTCCGGGACAGGGAGCGGTCAGCCCCAGCATTTT. As protein: CASSSGTGSGQPQHF. The entire variable domain, with the rest obtained from reference TRBV7-9 and TRBJ1-5, is as follows: DTGVSQNPRHKITKRGQNVTFRCDPISEHNRLYWYRQTLGQGPEFLTYFQNEAQLEKSRLLSDRFSAERPKGSFSTLEIQRTEQGDSAMYLCASSSGTGSGQPQHFGDGTRLSIL.

The chain recombines TRBV11-2 with TRBJ2-7; TRBD1 aligns across 7 bases. CDR1 is SGHAT and CDR2 is FQNNGV in the germline V gene. With V trimmed by 4 bases and J by 2 bases, 8 bases remained unmatched. The CDR3 spans 15 residues. The CDR3 protein is CASSSFRDRAYEQYF. The CDR3 region has the DNA TGTGCCAGCAGCTCCTTCCGGGACAGAGCCTACGAGCAGTACTTC.

A few counts support this clone. The rearrangement joins TRBV7-2 to TRBJ2-7; a weak D match, TRBD2 (6 bases). Trimming took 1 base from V and 3 from J, leaving 10 bases between them. The CDR3 has 14 residues. Looked up from germline, CDR1 is SGHTA and CDR2 is FQGNSA. Here the CDR3 reads CASSLGTGVYEQYF. CDR3 nucleotides: TGTGCCAGCAGCTTAGGAACGGGGGTCTACGAGCAGTACTTC. Drawing the rest from reference TRBV7-2 and TRBJ2-7, the complete variable domain is GAGVSQSPSNKVTEKGKDVELRCDPISGHTALYWYRQSLGQGLEFLIYFQGNSAPDKSGLPSDRFSAERTGGSVSTLTIQRTQQEDSAVYLCASSLGTGVYEQYFGPGTRLTVT.

This clone occurred a few times. The chain has TRBV25-1 and TRBJ2-2, with 8 positions matching TRBD1. Germline V lookup: CDR1 MGHDK, CDR2 SYGVNS. There are 16 residues in the CDR3. The junction had 8 bases not matched to a gene; V was cut back by 3 bases and J by 5 bases. The CDR3 is CASSEPGGARTGELFF. The DNA of the CDR3 is TGTGCCAGCAGTGAGCCAGGGGGCGCCCGGACCGGGGAGCTGTTTTTT.

The rearrangement uses TRBV6-5 and TRBJ1-5; 9 nucleotides line up with TRBD1. The V gene's germline CDR1 is MNHEY and CDR2 SVGAGI. The CDR3 has 13 amino acids. Losses at the gene ends were 5 bases for V and 6 bases for J; bases not matched to a gene: 2. CDR3 nucleotide sequence: TGTGCCAGCAGTCGGACAGGGGTTCAGCCCCAGCATTTT. Amino acids: CASSRTGVQPQHF.

This sequence joins TRBV13 and TRBJ2-5; 8 bases fit TRBD2. Trimming at V came to 2 bases and at J to 1 base, leaving 6 bases not matched to a gene. This CDR3 region has 16 residues. Germline loops: CDR1 PRHDT, CDR2 FYEKMQ (reference sequence). This CDR3 reads CASSLMLRGAQETQYF. CDR3 bases: TGTGCCAGCAGCTTAATGTTGCGGGGGGCCCAAGAGACCCAGTACTTC.

Only a few counts were recorded for this clone. The gene calls are TRBV4-3 and TRBJ2-3; tentative D call: TRBD2 (5 bases). V dropped 3 bases and J dropped 1 base, with 11 bases sitting between them. Germline V gene sequence: CDR1 LGHNA, CDR2 YSLEER. The CDR3 is made up of 15 amino acids. CDR3 nucleotides: TGCGCCAGCAGCCAGTCCGGACTCCGCACAGATACGCAGTATTTT. Translation gives CASSQSGLRTDTQYF.